This T cell receptor beta chain was identified in a study of blood T cell repertoires in COVID-19. In the source study's methods: Counts of nucleated cells, estimated from reference gene primer amplification, were obtained. Profiled with immunoSEQ multiplex PCR; TCRdb holds only in-frame clones, not every one. D and trimming come from the DNA, and the V and J calls and clone size come from that table. The sample lists under 250,000 clones; 75% to 90% were seen once. The junction had 4 bases not matched to a gene; V was cut back by 3 bases and J by 5 bases. CDR3 length equals 14 residues. Germline-derived CDR1 and CDR2 are LGHDT and YNNKEL (reference sequence).

This clonotype originated in a woman in her 70s with active or convalescent COVID-19. The sequenced sample was peripheral blood. V gene TRBV3-1 (or the pseudogene TRBV3-2) combines with J gene TRBJ1-2; 9 positions match TRBD1. The CDR3 DNA sequence: TGTGCCAGCAGCCAGGGGACAGGGACGTATGGCTACACCTTC. It codes for CASSQGTGTYGYTF.